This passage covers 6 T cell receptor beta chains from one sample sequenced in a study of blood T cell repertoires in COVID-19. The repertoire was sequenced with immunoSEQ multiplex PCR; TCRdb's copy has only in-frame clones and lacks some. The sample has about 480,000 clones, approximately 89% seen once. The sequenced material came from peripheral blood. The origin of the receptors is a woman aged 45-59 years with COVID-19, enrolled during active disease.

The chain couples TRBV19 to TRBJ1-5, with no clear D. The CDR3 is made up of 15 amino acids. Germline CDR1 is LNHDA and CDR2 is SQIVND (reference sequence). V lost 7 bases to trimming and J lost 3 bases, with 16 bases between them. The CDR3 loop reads CASMAGAGINQPQHF. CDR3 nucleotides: TGTGCCAGTATGGCAGGCGCTGGAATCAATCAGCCCCAGCATTTT.

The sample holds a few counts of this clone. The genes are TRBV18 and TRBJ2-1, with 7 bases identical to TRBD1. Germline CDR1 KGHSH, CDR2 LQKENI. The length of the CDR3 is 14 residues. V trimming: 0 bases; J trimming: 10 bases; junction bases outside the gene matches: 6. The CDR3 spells CASSPPNPGGEQFF. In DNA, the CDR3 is TGTGCCAGCTCACCACCGAACCCAGGGGGAGAGCAGTTCTTC. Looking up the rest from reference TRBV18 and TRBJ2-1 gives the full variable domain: NAGVMQNPRHLVRRRGQEARLRCSPMKGHSHVYWYRQLPEEGLKFMVYLQKENIIDESGMPKERFSAEFPKEGPSILRIQQVVRGDSAAYFCASSPPNPGGEQFFGPGTRLTVL.

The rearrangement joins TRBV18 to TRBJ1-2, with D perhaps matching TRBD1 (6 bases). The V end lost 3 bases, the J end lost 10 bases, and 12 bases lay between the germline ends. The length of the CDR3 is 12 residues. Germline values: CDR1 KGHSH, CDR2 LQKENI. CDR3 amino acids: CASSPVGQTYTF. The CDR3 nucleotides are TGTGCCAGCTCACCCGTCGGACAGACCTACACCTTC. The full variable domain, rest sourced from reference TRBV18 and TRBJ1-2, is NAGVMQNPRHLVRRRGQEARLRCSPMKGHSHVYWYRQLPEEGLKFMVYLQKENIIDESGMPKERFSAEFPKEGPSILRIQQVVRGDSAAYFCASSPVGQTYTFGSGTRLTVV.

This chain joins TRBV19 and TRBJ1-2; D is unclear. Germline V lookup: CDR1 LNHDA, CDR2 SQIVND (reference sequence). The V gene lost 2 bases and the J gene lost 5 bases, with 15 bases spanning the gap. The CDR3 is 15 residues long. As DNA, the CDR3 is TGTGCCAGTAGTATAACGGAGTCCGGGAGGTATGGCTACACCTTC. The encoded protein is CASSITESGRYGYTF. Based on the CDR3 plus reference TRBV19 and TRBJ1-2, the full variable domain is DGGITQSPKYLFRKEGQNVTLSCEQNLNHDAMYWYRQDPGQGLRLIYYSQIVNDFQKGDIAEGYSVSREKKESFPLTVTSAQKNPTAFYLCASSITESGRYGYTFGSGTRLTVV.

The CDR3 protein is CASSYGLAGGTYEQYF. The DNA of the CDR3 is TGCGCCAGCAGCTACGGACTAGCGGGGGGTACCTACGAGCAGTACTTC. The rearrangement joins TRBV5-1 to TRBJ2-7, with TRBD2 matching 14 bases. V was clipped by 3 bases and J by 2 bases; unmatched bases: 4. Per the germline V gene, CDR1 is SGHRS and CDR2 is YFSETQ. CDR3 length: 16 amino acids.

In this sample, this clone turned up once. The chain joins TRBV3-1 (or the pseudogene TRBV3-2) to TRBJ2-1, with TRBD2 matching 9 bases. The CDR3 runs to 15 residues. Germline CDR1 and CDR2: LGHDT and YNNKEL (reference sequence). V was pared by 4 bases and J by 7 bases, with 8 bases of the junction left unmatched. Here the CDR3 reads CASSRGGALVNEQFF. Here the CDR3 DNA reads TGTGCCAGCAGCCGCGGGGGGGCCTTGGTGAATGAGCAGTTCTTC.